This T cell receptor (beta chain) was retrieved from a study of neurological immune-mediated disorders. Study results and caveats: In HTLV-1-associated myelopathy, TCR clonal expansion was greatest, and in multiple sclerosis it was least, below healthy controls.

Trimming left V 0 bases short and J 2 bases short, with 13 bases between. The CDR3 runs 16 residues. Germline V CDR1 and CDR2: LNHNV, YYDKDF (reference sequence). Synthesis of cDNA was accomplished via 5'RACE employing 10-nucleotide random UMIs. TCRdb processed the 5' RACE reads anew with MiXCR; each CDR3 protein has one entry. The sample has tens of thousands of distinct CDR3 sequences, around 2.5% seen once. This clonotype came up many times. Antigen: not known. Sequencing was done on a sample of PBMCs. This chain joins TRBV15 and TRBJ1-1; D is uncertain. This sequence was found in a man aged 45-65 years with multiple sclerosis. CDR3 sequence reads: CATSRELGSGNTEAFF. Written as DNA, the CDR3 is TGTGCCACCAGCAGAGAGTTGGGCAGCGGAAACACTGAAGCTTTCTTT.